Shown below are 31 T cell receptor beta chains from a single sample sequenced in a study of blood T cells in healthy people across ages. Combining a sample-barcoded 5' primer with a J-beta primer mix, a second PCR ran for about 7 to 11 cycles. TCRdb processed the 5' RACE reads anew with MiXCR; each CDR3 protein has one entry. This table has about 1,800,000 distinct CDR3 sequences, 28% appearing once. Sample: blood. These receptors all come from a woman aged 30 to 39 in good health.

This clonotype was seen only a few times. V usage is TRBV20-1 and J usage is TRBJ1-1; D gene ambiguous. Germline CDR1 and CDR2: DFQATT and SNEGSKA (reference sequence). V lost 3 bases and J 0 bases, leaving 5 bases between the germline ends. The CDR3 totals 12 residues. The CDR3 sequence: CSARKLNTEAFF. The DNA of the CDR3 is TGCAGTGCTAGGAAGCTGAACACTGAAGCTTTCTTT.

The V gene is TRBV12-3 or TRBV12-4, the J gene TRBJ1-5; D is undetermined. The V end was cut by 5 bases, the J end by 0 bases, with 11 bases between. The CDR3 consists of 15 residues. The CDR3 spells CASSLATISNQPQHF. The CDR3 coding sequence is TGTGCCAGCAGTCTCGCCACCATTAGCAATCAGCCCCAGCATTTT.

This clonotype appeared a few times. V usage is TRBV5-1 and J usage is TRBJ1-1, with D perhaps matching TRBD1 (6 bases). Per germline, CDR1 SGHRS and CDR2 YFSETQ. The V gene lost 4 bases and the J gene lost 10 bases, with 20 bases spanning the gap. The CDR3 runs 14 residues. CDR3 amino acids: CASSLDGTNGGAFF. The CDR3 region has the DNA TGCGCCAGCAGCCTGGACGGGACAAATGGGGGAGCTTTCTTT.

The J gene is TRBJ1-5, the V gene TRBV20-1; a weak D match, TRBD1 (5 bases). V gave up 5 bases and J gave up 6 bases, with 11 bases separating them. The CDR3 length is 12 residues. Per germline, CDR1 DFQATT and CDR2 SNEGSKA (reference sequence). CDR3 DNA sequence: TGCAGTGCTGGACGGCAGGGTCAGCCCCAGCATTTT. Translating gives CSAGRQGQPQHF.

This clonotype showed up just a few times. This chain joins TRBV7-9 and TRBJ2-7; D possibly uses TRBD1 or TRBD2 (5 bases each). The V and J ends lost 5 bases and 0 bases respectively, with 11 bases between them. Germline values: CDR1 SEHNR, CDR2 FQNEAQ (reference sequence). CDR3 length equals 14 residues. The CDR3 spells CASSPGTISYEQYF. CDR3 sequence (DNA): TGTGCCAGCAGCCCCGGGACGATCTCCTACGAGCAGTACTTC.

The rearrangement uses TRBV6-2 or TRBV6-3 and TRBJ2-5; D is unresolved. This CDR3 spans 14 amino acids. With 7 bases removed from V and 5 bases from J, the gap between germline ends came to 17 bases. Looked up from germline, CDR1 is MNHEY and CDR2 is SVGEGT. CDR3 nucleotides: TGTGCCAGCAATTTTTTCCCTCAACGGGAGACCCAGTACTTC. Translation gives CASNFFPQRETQYF.

The rearrangement joins TRBV15 to TRBJ2-7; 9 nucleotides agree with TRBD1. The CDR3 sequence is 15 residues long. Germline lookup yields CDR1 LNHNV and CDR2 YYDKDF (reference sequence). The J segment lost 4 bases and the V segment lost 1 base, leaving 5 bases of the junction unmatched. The CDR3 region is CATSRGTGDSYEQYF. The DNA for the CDR3 is TGTGCCACCAGCAGAGGGACAGGGGATAGTTACGAGCAGTACTTC.

The V call is TRBV6-5, the J call TRBJ1-3; 10 bases are shared with TRBD1. The CDR3 sequence is 16 residues long. Looked up from germline, CDR1 is MNHEY and CDR2 is SVGAGI. J lost 0 bases, V lost 6 bases, and 5 bases had no gene match. CDR3 coding DNA: TGTGCCAGCAGCCGACAGGGGGCCAGCTCTGGAAACACCATATATTTT. This encodes CASSRQGASSGNTIYF.

The chain employs TRBV3-1 and TRBJ1-5; a weak D match, TRBD1 (6 bases). CDR1 and CDR2 (germline): LGHDT, YNNKEL (reference sequence). The V gene lost 1 base and the J gene lost 7 bases, with 8 bases spanning the gap. The CDR3 runs to 13 residues. The CDR3 bases are TGTGCCAGCAGCCAAGTTGACAGGCAGCCCCAGCATTTT. Protein product: CASSQVDRQPQHF.

The sample holds a few counts of this clonotype. The CDR3 DNA is TGTGCCACCAGCAGAGATGGGGCCAGCACACGGGTACGAGATACGCAGTATTTT. As protein: CATSRDGASTRVRDTQYF. The rearrangement uses TRBV15 and TRBJ2-3, with D possibly being TRBD1 (5 bases). V was clipped by 0 bases and J by 5 bases, with 21 bases between them. The CDR3 is 18 amino acids. Germline values: CDR1 LNHNV, CDR2 YYDKDF (reference sequence).

The J gene is TRBJ2-3, the V gene TRBV5-6, with D perhaps TRBD2 (5 bases). This CDR3 is built from 14 residues. The germline V gene encodes CDR1 SGHDT and CDR2 YYEEEE. V was clipped by 1 base and J by 5 bases, with 11 bases between them. CDR3 bases: TGTGCCAGCAGCTTGTACGGGGAACTAGATACGCAGTATTTT. It is translated as CASSLYGELDTQYF.

This clonotype showed up just a few times. J is TRBJ1-5 and V is TRBV2; 7 bases agree with TRBD1. Looked up from germline, CDR1 is SNHLY and CDR2 is FYNNEI. The CDR3 length is 14 residues. Trimming removed 6 bases from V and 5 bases from J; junction bases left unmatched: 7. The CDR3 DNA reads TGTGCCAGCAGGAGGGACAGCGCTTATCAGCCCCAGCATTTT. Its translation: CASRRDSAYQPQHF.

This clonotype was seen at least ten times. J is TRBJ2-7 and V is TRBV6-5; D is perhaps TRBD2 (6 bases). This CDR3 has 13 amino acids. Trimming cost V 8 bases and J 7 bases, with 18 bases left between them. Germline assignment: CDR1 MNHEY and CDR2 SVGAGI. The CDR3: CASEDTQGGEQYF. DNA for the CDR3: TGTGCCAGCGAGGATACTCAGGGAGGAGAGCAGTACTTC.

This chain connects TRBV7-9 to TRBJ1-2; D not certain. CDR1 and CDR2 from the germline V gene are SEHNR and FQNEAQ (reference sequence). The CDR3 spans 12 residues. Trimming pared 7 bases from V and 5 bases from J, leaving 11 bases between. CDR3 sequence reads: CASTPRTYGYTF. In nucleotides, the CDR3 is TGTGCCAGCACCCCGCGTACTTATGGCTACACCTTC.

This clonotype has only a few counts. The chain is built from TRBV5-6 and TRBJ2-1; D uncertain. V gave up 2 bases and J gave up 8 bases, with 11 bases separating them. This CDR3 comprises 13 residues. Germline CDR1 SGHDT, CDR2 YYEEEE. The CDR3 is CASSFRDLDEQFF. Written as DNA, the CDR3 is TGTGCCAGCAGCTTTAGAGATTTGGATGAGCAGTTCTTC.

This clonotype was observed a few times. The gene calls are TRBV5-1 and TRBJ1-1; D is ambiguous. The CDR3 consists of 12 residues. Trimming stripped 7 bases from V and 3 bases from J, with 10 bases between. Germline values: CDR1 SGHRS, CDR2 YFSETQ. Here the CDR3 reads CASRLVDTEAFF. CDR3 DNA sequence: TGCGCCAGCCGGTTGGTCGACACTGAAGCTTTCTTT. Looking up the rest from reference TRBV5-1 and TRBJ1-1 gives the full variable domain: KAGVTQTPRYLIKTRGQQVTLSCSPISGHRSVSWYQQTPGQGLQFLFEYFSETQRNKGNFPGRFSGRQFSNSRSEMNVSTLELGDSALYLCASRLVDTEAFFGQGTRLTVV.

This clonotype was observed many times. The chain links TRBV5-1 to TRBJ2-7; 7 bases agree with TRBD2. Losses at the gene ends were 5 bases for V and 1 base for J; bases not matched to a gene: 3. The CDR3 covers 13 residues. CDR1 is SGHRS and CDR2 is YFSETQ in the germline V gene. Here the CDR3 DNA reads TGCGCCAGCAGTGGGACTAATTCCTACGAGCAGTACTTC. Amino acids: CASSGTNSYEQYF.

V usage is TRBV19 and J usage is TRBJ2-1; TRBD1 is a possible D gene (5 bases). CDR3 size: 12 residues. V lost 6 bases and J lost 9, with 12 bases in between. Germline V gives CDR1 LNHDA, CDR2 SQIVND (reference sequence). CDR3 nucleotide sequence: TGTGCCAGTAGACAGGTGGAAGGTGAGCAGTTCTTC. It yields the protein CASRQVEGEQFF.

The rearrangement joins TRBV20-1 to TRBJ1-4; D unresolved. The germline V gene has CDR1 DFQATT and CDR2 SNEGSKA (reference sequence). V dropped 3 bases and J dropped 4 bases, with 9 bases sitting between them. This CDR3 is 13 amino acids long. CDR3 DNA: TGCAGTGCTAGGCCCGACGTTAATGAAAAACTGTTTTTT. As protein: CSARPDVNEKLFF.

This clonotype was counted at least ten times. V and J are TRBV20-1 and TRBJ2-4, with 8 positions matching TRBD2. With V trimmed by 7 bases and J by 8 bases, 16 bases remained unmatched. CDR1 and CDR2 (germline): DFQATT, SNEGSKA (reference sequence). This CDR3 is 15 amino acids long. The CDR3 DNA sequence: TGCAGTGTTGAGGACCAAGCGGGAGTGGGGTACATTCAGTACTTC. Encoded protein: CSVEDQAGVGYIQYF.

In its sample, this clonotype was seen a few times. The V and J genes are TRBV29-1 and TRBJ2-7; 7 nucleotides agree with TRBD2. The CDR3 length is 14 residues. The junction had 9 bases not matched to a gene; V was cut back by 4 bases and J by 3 bases. Per the germline V gene, CDR1 is SQVTM and CDR2 is ANQGSEA. As DNA, the CDR3 is TGCAGCGTTGTTCCTAGCGGTTCCTACTACGAGCAGTACTTC. Its protein product is CSVVPSGSYYEQYF.

Regarding this clonotype: The junction departs from the called germline gene at one end, perhaps through a read error. The rearrangement links TRBV5-5 to TRBJ1-2, with TRBD1 identical over 9 bases. Per the germline V gene, CDR1 is SGHKS and CDR2 is YYEKEE (reference sequence). The CDR3 length is 15 residues. The CDR3 reads CASSSTLTGGNGHTF. For the CDR3, the DNA is TGTGCCAGCAGCTCTACCTTGACAGGGGGGAATGGCCACACCTTC.

With respect to this clonotype: One end of the junction is discordant with germline, which a read error may explain. The V and J genes are TRBV20-1 and TRBJ2-3, with D perhaps matching TRBD2 (6 bases). This CDR3 is built from 13 residues. The germline V gene has CDR1 DFQATT and CDR2 SNEGSKA (reference sequence). CDR3 region: CSPISGLTDTQYF. For the CDR3, the DNA is TGTAGTCCTATTAGCGGACTCACAGATACGCAGTATTTT.

This clonotype was recorded a few times. The gene calls are TRBV7-7 and TRBJ1-5; TRBD1 matches at 10 bases. Germline assignment: CDR1 SSHAT and CDR2 FNYEAQ (reference sequence). The CDR3 loop spans 18 amino acids. J was trimmed by 0 bases and V by 8 bases; bases with no gene match: 13. The CDR3 region has the DNA TGTGCCAGCTACCGGGACAGGGGACAGTATTATAGCAATCAGCCCCAGCATTTT. This translates into CASYRDRGQYYSNQPQHF.

The rearrangement uses TRBV10-1 and TRBJ2-1; D might be TRBD1 or TRBD2, each matching 6 bases. V gave up 4 bases and J gave up 9 bases, with 13 bases separating them. The CDR3 totals 13 residues. Germline CDR1 reads WNHNN; CDR2 reads SYGVQD (reference sequence). CDR3 coding DNA: TGCGCCAGCAGTGCTCGGGGGCGAGGTGAGCAGTTCTTC. Translation: CASSARGRGEQFF.

This clonotype was counted between two and nine times. The chain recombines TRBV6-2 or TRBV6-3 with TRBJ2-1; 8 bases are shared with TRBD2. The J segment lost 2 bases and the V segment lost 5 bases, leaving 8 bases of the junction unmatched. This CDR3 comprises 16 residues. From germline, CDR1 is MNHEY and CDR2 SVGEGT. CDR3 DNA sequence: TGTGCCAGCAGTACACTAGCGGCTAGCCCCTACAATGAGCAGTTCTTC. Translating gives CASSTLAASPYNEQFF.

This clonotype was observed a handful of times. The V and J genes are TRBV18 and TRBJ1-1; D ambiguous. The CDR3 has 14 amino acids. With 6 bases removed from V and 5 bases from J, the gap between germline ends came to 16 bases. The germline V gene encodes CDR1 KGHSH and CDR2 LQKENI. CDR3 sequence: CASSPTLQGTEAFF. The CDR3 DNA follows: TGTGCCAGCTCGCCTACCTTGCAAGGGACTGAAGCTTTCTTT.

This clonotype has ten or more counts. The chain links TRBV7-9 to TRBJ1-2; D ambiguous. This CDR3 is 15 amino acids long. Germline loops: CDR1 SEHNR, CDR2 FQNEAQ (reference sequence). Trimming removed 1 base from V and 8 bases from J, with 17 bases in between. The CDR3 here is CASSLDVTNGGGYTF. The CDR3 bases are TGTGCCAGCAGCTTAGATGTGACAAACGGTGGAGGCTACACCTTC.

The rearrangement links TRBV12-3 or TRBV12-4 to TRBJ1-4, with no clear D. CDR3 length: 14 amino acids. V was trimmed by 8 bases and J by 3 bases, leaving 13 bases between them. CDR3 region: CASSPGEANEKLFF. DNA of the CDR3: TGTGCCAGCTCCCCCGGGGAGGCTAATGAAAAACTGTTTTTT.

Turning to this clonotype: Just one base apart from a much larger clone, this may be a read error. The V and J genes are TRBV30 and TRBJ2-1; 10 nucleotides match TRBD1. The germline CDR1 and CDR2 sequences are GTSNPN and SVGIG (reference sequence). There are 14 residues in the CDR3. V lost 0 bases, J lost 10 bases, and 6 bases stayed unmatched. For the CDR3, the DNA is TGTGCCTGGAGTGTTGGGACAGGGGATTACGAGCAGTTCTTC. It encodes CAWSVGTGDYEQFF.

The chain couples TRBV7-2 to TRBJ2-3, with TRBD2 as a possible D gene (6 bases). Trimming took off 5 bases at V and 4 bases at J, with 13 bases between the two ends. CDR1 is SGHTA and CDR2 is FQGNSA in the germline V gene. The CDR3 totals 14 residues. Here the CDR3 DNA reads TGTGCCAGCAGCCTAATCGGGAGTGCAGATACGCAGTATTTT. It encodes CASSLIGSADTQYF.